The clone carrying this TCR beta chain was detected only a few times. TCRdb used MiXCR to reprocess the 5' RACE reads, holding one entry per CDR3 protein. In the table there are some 310,000 distinct CDR3 sequences, around a fifth of which are singletons. The sample comes from a study of T-cell memory formation after mild COVID-19. Losses at the gene ends were 5 bases for V and 9 bases for J; bases not matched to a gene: 7. CDR3 length: 14 residues. Germline V CDR1 and CDR2: SGHVS, FQNEAQ. The gene calls are TRBV7-8 and TRBJ1-6; 7 positions match TRBD1. The receptor comes from a man between 18 and 35 years old who had mild COVID-19 (a few samples of this study predate the infection). Cell type and time point are not known. The sample was PBMCs or a T cell subset sorted from them (not recorded which). Written as DNA, the CDR3 is TGTGCCAGCAGCATGGACAGGAATTCTTCACCCCTCCACTTT. This translates into CASSMDRNSSPLHF. Looking up the rest from reference TRBV7-8 and TRBJ1-6 gives the full variable domain: GAGVSQSPRYKVAKRGQDVALRCDPISGHVSLFWYQQALGQGPEFLTYFQNEAQLDKSGLPSDRFFAERPEGSVSTLKIQRTQQEDSAVYLCASSMDRNSSPLHFGNGTRLTVT.